Listed here is a single TCR beta chain. This clonotype was detected many times. This receptor's antigen is unknown. Per-base quality was not reported, and no clone a single base away is much larger than it. This sample is part of a study of T cells in Graves' hyperthyroidism and ophthalmopathy (dated by TCRdb to the late 2010s). In the study overall: Peripheral blood samples were taken at initial diagnosis, before any treatment was given. Following sampling, methimazole starting at 30 mg daily was given to hyperthyroidism patients, and high-dose intravenous methylprednisolone was given to ophthalmopathy patients. TCR V-J signatures able to tell the groups apart were searched for in a discovery cohort of 100 patients, of whom 40 to 45 had Graves' ophthalmopathy and some 60 had stable Graves' hyperthyroidism. Prospective prediction of ophthalmopathy was tested in an independent validation cohort of 18 to 20 hyperthyroidism patients and 15 to 17 patients who later progressed to ophthalmopathy. The 90 to 100 discovery patients were randomly divided into training and test sets at a 7:3 ratio. TCR Vbeta CDR3 sequencing of 135 peripheral blood samples (over 40 ophthalmopathy, 75 to 85 hyperthyroidism and approximately 17 progressor patients) is reported in the paper. The study also compared thyroid tissue and blood T-cell repertoires from over 5 Graves' hyperthyroidism patients. On the study overall, not on this receptor specifically: Most expanded thyroid clonotypes (frequency above 0.001) were also detected in blood, a finding suggesting that blood repertoires may reflect thyroid immune responses. Sample size was not statistically predetermined, and blinding of investigators to group allocation was not performed. A model built on a 13 V-J signature distinguished ophthalmopathy from stable hyperthyroidism, reaching about 88% sensitivity and approximately 81% specificity in cross-validation and 80%/75% in testing. In validation, the model predicted progression to ophthalmopathy a median of approximately 6.3 months before onset, with about 67% sensitivity and roughly 77% specificity.

From a lookup of the germline V gene, CDR1 and CDR2 are SQVTM and ANQGSEA. Trimmed from V: 4 bases; trimmed from J: 0 bases; junction bases lacking a gene match: 2. Reading from cysteine to phenylalanine, the CDR3 counts 13 amino acids. Just CDR3 DNA is preserved here, 39 bases in frame from base 1. Stable Graves' hyperthyroidism was defined as the absence of progression to ophthalmopathy over 18 months of follow-up. Hyperthyroidism patients were newly diagnosed, had a disease duration of under 2 months, and were aged 18 to 65 years. Patients with uncontrolled infections, other autoimmune diseases, pregnancy or lactation were excluded. Clinical symptoms, serum thyroxine and TRAb, thyroid ultrasound, and orbital computed tomography formed the basis for the diagnoses. PBMCs were separated from over 9 ml of fresh peripheral blood using Ficoll-Paque density gradient centrifugation. Total RNA was extracted with Trizol reagent, and quality was checked on an Agilent 2100 Bioanalyzer.

TCR beta CDR3 regions were amplified from RNA transcripts. The first round of RT-PCR for the TCR CDR3 was performed with the HTBI primer set and the Qiagen OneStep RT-PCR kit. Libraries were constructed in a second round of multiplex PCR, after which size selection and purification were performed. Paired-end sequencing of the libraries was performed with 100 bp reads on an Illumina HiSeq2000. From the authors' description of their analysis: Raw data were processed with SOAPnuke, discarding reads with adapters, uncalled bases, mean Phred below 15, or no exact constant-primer or identifier match. High-quality paired reads were merged with COPE v1.2.5, and unique nucleotide sequences were defined as clonotypes. Clonotypes were aligned to IMGT TRBV, TRBD and TRBJ reference segments using MiTCR v1.1. Only V-J combinations with frequency above 0.0001, covering about 99% of repertoires, were analysed. A TCS score was defined as the ratio between F50 (clonal expansion) and ExV (chaos), using BLOSUM62-based TCRdist between CDR3 peptides within each V-J. Welch's t-statistics and random forest reduced 514 V-J features to 13, which were used in a naive Bayes classifier (R e1071). Thyroid-blood repertoire similarity was quantified with the Morisita-Horn index. In-frame beta chains were kept once TCRdb had trimmed the public reads at Q25 with fastp and called clones with MiXCR. Identical CDR3 proteins give one entry, which carries the most common genes and DNA. Clone size and V and J calls follow TCRdb, not the original study. The sample table holds hundreds of thousands of distinct CDR3 sequences, of which just over 35% were seen once. The top ten clonotypes cover more than 25% of the sample.

The V and J segments used are TRBV29-1 and TRBJ1-2; TRBD1 aligns with 7 central bases. Material for sequencing was blood. The clonotype was recovered from a woman aged 40 to 50 with Graves' hyperthyroidism. For the CDR3, the sequence is CSVAQGPNYGYTF. The sequenced DNA: TGCAGCGTTGCACAGGGGCCTAACTATGGCTACACCTTC. Here the CDR3 is joined to the reference TRBV29-1 and TRBJ1-2 genes, and the full variable domain is: SAVISQKPSRDICQRGTSLTIQCQVDSQVTMMFWYRQQPGQSLTLIATANQGSEATYESGFVIDKFPISRPNLTFSTLTVSNMSPEDSSIYLCSVAQGPNYGYTFGSGTRLTVV.